These 29 T cell receptor beta chains were all obtained from the same sample, sequenced in a study of beta chain features in type 1 diabetes. The entirety of the isolated RNA underwent reverse transcription, so expressed TCRB transcripts were sequenced. TCRdb's table, derived via immunoSEQ multiplex PCR, lists solely in-frame clones and lacks some. Altogether 300,000 to 350,000 clones are present, 8% being singletons, with the ten largest covering approximately 0.47%. The material sequenced was central memory CD4+ T cells from blood. These receptors were taken from a woman younger than 30 in good health.

This clone was detected only a few times. This chain uses TRBV27 with TRBJ2-7; D is uncertain. Germline V gene data show CDR1 as MNHEY and CDR2 as SMNVEV (reference sequence). The CDR3 has 14 residues. The germline V and J ends were trimmed by 8 bases and 2 bases, with 16 bases remaining between them. This chain's CDR3 is CASSQTYRAYEQYF. The CDR3 DNA reads TGTGCCAGCTCCCAGACTTACCGAGCCTACGAGCAGTACTTC.

V and J are TRBV28 and TRBJ2-3; 8 bases match TRBD1. After removal of 7 bases from V and 2 bases from J, the junction contained 5 bases not matched to a gene. Germline CDR1 MDHEN, CDR2 SYDVKM. There are 14 residues in the CDR3. The CDR3 nucleotides are TGTGCCAGCACCAGGGACAGGCTCACAGATACGCAGTATTTT. Translation gives CASTRDRLTDTQYF.

The rearrangement links TRBV7-9 to TRBJ1-5; D may be TRBD1 (5 bases). V was cut by 5 bases and J by 2 bases, with 16 bases left in between. The CDR3 covers 16 residues. CDR1 and CDR2 (germline): SEHNR, FQNEAQ (reference sequence). In DNA, the CDR3 is TGTGCCAGCAGCCAAGGCAGGGCAGACGGCAATCAGCCCCAGCATTTT. This codes for CASSQGRADGNQPQHF.

The rearrangement joins TRBV7-2 to TRBJ2-2; no definite D call. The CDR3 is made up of 14 amino acids. The germline V gene encodes CDR1 SGHTA and CDR2 FQGNSA. V lost 5 bases and J lost 3, with 10 bases in between. CDR3 sequence (DNA): TGTGCCAGCAGCGTGGGGTCCCACACCGGGGAGCTGTTTTTT. It translates to CASSVGSHTGELFF.

CDR3 nucleotide sequence: TGTGCCAGCAGTGAAGTATACGGGAGGAGCTCCTACGAGCAGTACTTC. Translated, it gives CASSEVYGRSSYEQYF. This chain uses TRBV6-1 with TRBJ2-7; 7 bases line up with TRBD2. Germline CDR1 is MNHNS and CDR2 is SASEGT. The V gene end was trimmed by 1 base and the J gene end by 0 bases; junction bases not matched to a gene: 6. The CDR3 is 16 residues long.

The chain is built from TRBV18 and TRBJ1-2; no reliable D call. Trimming took 6 bases from V and 5 from J, leaving 10 bases between them. In germline, CDR1 is KGHSH, CDR2 LQKENI. The CDR3 loop spans 12 amino acids. The CDR3, as DNA: TGTGCCAGCTCCGTGTCCATTTATGGCTACACCTTC. Translation gives CASSVSIYGYTF.

This chain connects TRBV6-5 to TRBJ1-3; perhaps TRBD1 as D (5 bases). The CDR3 extends over 14 amino acids. Trimming stripped 4 bases from V and 1 base from J, with 8 bases between. CDR1 is MNHEY, CDR2 SVGAGI, per germline. CDR3 protein: CASSSYRSGNTIYF. Here the CDR3 DNA reads TGTGCCAGCAGTTCCTACAGGTCTGGAAACACCATATATTTT.

This clone was found a few times. V usage is TRBV5-1 and J usage is TRBJ2-3; D call uncertain. Trimming took 4 bases from V and 5 from J, leaving 17 bases between them. CDR1 SGHRS and CDR2 YFSETQ come from the germline V gene. This CDR3 has 15 amino acids. CDR3 nucleotides: TGCGCCAGCAGCGCAGCAGGTCTTTTCCGAGATACGCAGTATTTT. This sequence encodes CASSAAGLFRDTQYF.

This clone was seen a handful of times. This sequence joins TRBV27 and TRBJ2-1; TRBD2 aligns across 9 bases. J lost 9 bases, V lost 0 bases, and 6 bases had no gene match. The CDR3 consists of 15 residues. CDR1 is MNHEY and CDR2 is SMNVEV in the germline V gene (reference sequence). The CDR3 loop is CASSLSLAGAGEQFF. In DNA form, the CDR3 reads TGTGCCAGCAGTTTATCTTTAGCGGGAGCGGGTGAGCAGTTCTTC.

The chain carries TRBV5-1 and TRBJ2-5; D might be TRBD1 (5 bases). Trimming left V 2 bases short and J 1 base short, with 9 bases between. The germline gives CDR1 SGHRS, CDR2 YFSETQ. There are 14 residues in the CDR3. The CDR3: CASSFDSFQETQYF. The CDR3 coding sequence is TGCGCCAGCAGCTTTGACAGCTTCCAAGAGACCCAGTACTTC.

The genes are TRBV2 and TRBJ2-3; D call uncertain. Trimming cost V 1 base and J 11 bases, with 10 bases left between them. The CDR3 has 12 residues. Germline V CDR1 and CDR2: SNHLY, FYNNEI. The DNA for the CDR3 is TGTGCCAGCAGTGAAGGGGCACATGGGCAGTATTTT. It is translated as CASSEGAHGQYF.

This clone was observed a handful of times. The V call is TRBV15, the J call TRBJ1-5; D remains ambiguous. This CDR3 is built from 13 residues. CDR1 and CDR2 (germline): LNHNV, YYDKDF (reference sequence). Trimming took 6 bases from V and 6 from J, leaving 12 bases between them. As DNA, the CDR3 is TGTGCCACCAGACAGCAGGTGACTCAGCCCCAGCATTTT. Protein product: CATRQQVTQPQHF.

V is TRBV19 and J is TRBJ1-2; weak D call: TRBD1 (6 bases). Germline V gives CDR1 LNHDA, CDR2 SQIVND (reference sequence). The CDR3 is made up of 13 amino acids. The V and J ends lost 5 bases and 4 bases respectively, with 11 bases between them. CDR3 sequence reads: CASSAGQIYGYTF. CDR3 bases: TGTGCCAGTAGTGCAGGACAGATCTATGGCTACACCTTC.

The rearrangement joins TRBV11-2 to TRBJ2-5; D may be TRBD2 (5 bases). V lost 1 base and J lost 7, with 13 bases in between. Germline CDR1 SGHAT, CDR2 FQNNGV. The CDR3 spans 14 residues. CDR3 in DNA: TGTGCCAGCAGCTTAGGGACGGGATTAGTGACCCAGTACTTC. As protein: CASSLGTGLVTQYF.

The chain carries TRBV5-1 and TRBJ2-7; TRBD1 aligns across 8 bases. The CDR3 covers 15 residues. The V segment lost 4 bases and the J segment 3 bases; nucleotides outside the gene matches: 9. Germline values: CDR1 SGHRS, CDR2 YFSETQ. CDR3 protein: CASSHWPGQDYEQYF. The CDR3 DNA reads as TGCGCCAGCAGCCACTGGCCGGGACAGGACTACGAGCAGTACTTC. Full variable domain (outside the CDR3, taken from reference TRBV5-1 and TRBJ2-7): KAGVTQTPRYLIKTRGQQVTLSCSPISGHRSVSWYQQTPGQGLQFLFEYFSETQRNKGNFPGRFSGRQFSNSRSEMNVSTLELGDSALYLCASSHWPGQDYEQYFGPGTRLTVT.

This clone was seen more than once but under ten times. The chain employs TRBV27 and TRBJ2-3, with D perhaps matching TRBD1 (6 bases). Between the trimmed V and J ends, which lost 3 bases and 2 bases, there was a span of 9 bases. The germline CDR1 and CDR2 sequences are MNHEY and SMNVEV (reference sequence). This CDR3 spans 14 amino acids. CDR3 loop: CASSLDRLTDTQYF. The DNA of the CDR3 is TGTGCCAGCAGTTTGGACAGACTCACAGATACGCAGTATTTT.

Only a few counts were recorded for this clone. The chain carries TRBV7-2 and TRBJ2-5; no clear D. From germline, CDR1 is SGHTA and CDR2 FQGNSA. The CDR3 sequence is 14 residues long. V lost 2 bases, J lost 5 bases, and 12 bases lay in between. CDR3 protein: CASSLRLQTETQYF. CDR3 nucleotides: TGTGCCAGCAGCTTACGCCTACAAACGGAGACCCAGTACTTC.

This clone was counted a few times. The chain employs TRBV5-1 and TRBJ2-3; D unclear. Trimming left V 5 bases short and J 1 base short, with 20 bases between. There are 17 residues in the CDR3. Germline V lookup: CDR1 SGHRS, CDR2 YFSETQ. DNA of the CDR3: TGCGCCAGCAGTCCGCACGCGCAGGCGATGGGCACAGATACGCAGTATTTT. It is translated as CASSPHAQAMGTDTQYF.

V and J are TRBV19 and TRBJ1-1, with D possibly matching TRBD1 (5 bases). Germline V gene lookup returns CDR1 LNHDA and CDR2 SQIVND (reference sequence). With 3 bases removed from V and 0 bases from J, the gap between germline ends came to 8 bases. This CDR3 comprises 14 residues. The CDR3, as DNA: TGTGCCAGTAGTATTACAGGAATGAACACTGAAGCTTTCTTT. Translating gives CASSITGMNTEAFF.

This chain links TRBV21-1 with TRBJ1-5; the listed D gene, TRBD1, was not tested against the DNA. TRBV21-1 is a recognized pseudogene. This CDR3 comprises 16 residues. The CDR3 reads CASSKGQGRANQPQHF. CDR3 DNA sequence: TGTGCCAGCAGCAAAGGACAGGGGCGAGCCAATCAGCCCCAGCATTTT.

This clone was observed a few times. This sequence joins TRBV7-3 and TRBJ2-2; no reliable D call. V lost 6 bases to trimming and J lost 7 bases, with 15 bases between them. The CDR3 runs to 14 residues. The germline V gene encodes CDR1 SGHTA and CDR2 FQGTGA. In DNA, the CDR3 is TGTGCCAGCAGTCAGTTTACCCGAAGCGGGGAGCTGTTTTTT. Translation gives CASSQFTRSGELFF.

This clone has a handful of counts. The rearrangement uses TRBV15 and TRBJ2-1, with D maybe TRBD1 (6 bases). V dropped 0 bases and J dropped 2 bases, with 11 bases sitting between them. Germline-derived CDR1 and CDR2 are LNHNV and YYDKDF (reference sequence). This CDR3 has 16 amino acids. The CDR3 spells CATSRDPQGPYNEQFF. The CDR3 nucleotides read TGTGCCACCAGCAGAGATCCACAGGGACCCTACAATGAGCAGTTCTTC.

The V gene is TRBV28, the J gene TRBJ1-2, with D possibly matching TRBD1 (6 bases). The CDR3 spans 15 residues. Germline V gene sequence: CDR1 MDHEN, CDR2 SYDVKM. The V gene lost 6 bases and the J gene lost 3 bases, with 17 bases spanning the gap. This CDR3 is CASSLPGHPDYGYTF. The CDR3, as DNA: TGTGCCAGCAGCTTACCGGGACACCCGGACTATGGCTACACCTTC.

This clone was counted only a few times. This is likely an artifact of a read error, given a far larger clone one base away. The chain has TRBV7-3 and TRBJ2-3, with D maybe TRBD1 (7 bases). The V gene lost 2 bases and the J gene lost 4 bases, with 10 bases spanning the gap. The CDR3 runs to 14 residues. Germline assignment: CDR1 SGHTA and CDR2 FQGTGA. CDR3 residues: CASSLQGGADTQYF. The CDR3 nucleotides are TGTGCCAGCAGCTTACAGGGGGGCGCAGATACGCAGTATTTT.

This clone appeared many times. The chain carries TRBV28 and TRBJ2-3; a weak D match, TRBD2 (5 bases). V dropped 5 bases and J dropped 0 bases, with 6 bases sitting between them. The CDR3 is 13 residues long. Germline loops: CDR1 MDHEN, CDR2 SYDVKM. This CDR3 reads CASSKRSTDTQYF. For the CDR3, the DNA is TGTGCCAGCAGTAAGCGGAGCACAGATACGCAGTATTTT.

There are a few counts of this clone. The rearrangement links TRBV7-2 to TRBJ2-1, with 11 bases matching TRBD2. CDR3 length: 15 amino acids. The trim removed 2 bases at V and 6 bases at J, leaving 3 bases unmatched. CDR1 SGHTA and CDR2 FQGNSA come from the germline V gene. The CDR3 reads CASSLNSGRANEQFF. The CDR3 nucleotides are TGTGCCAGCAGCTTAAATAGCGGGAGGGCCAATGAGCAGTTCTTC.

The genes are TRBV11-2 and TRBJ2-2, with a weak D call TRBD2 (7 bases). The CDR3 is made up of 15 amino acids. Trimming left V 2 bases short and J 7 bases short, with 14 bases between. Looked up from germline, CDR1 is SGHAT and CDR2 is FQNNGV. In nucleotides, the CDR3 is TGTGCCAGCAGCTTATGGAGGGGGGGCAGCGGGGAGCTGTTTTTT. Encoded protein: CASSLWRGGSGELFF.

A few counts support this clone. Since a much larger clone is just one base distant, this may be a read error. The genes are TRBV5-6 and TRBJ1-1; D gene unclear. CDR3 length: 11 amino acids. V was pared by 5 bases and J by 1 base, with 3 bases between. Germline CDR1 reads SGHDT; CDR2 reads YYEEEE. CDR3 coding DNA: TGTGCCAGCAGTTCGAACACTGAAGCTTTCTTT. This sequence encodes CASSSNTEAFF.

This clone has more than one count but fewer than ten. The chain combines TRBV12-5 with TRBJ1-5, with D uncertain. Trimming removed 7 bases at V and 3 bases at J, with 10 bases between. The CDR3 totals 13 residues. Looked up from germline, CDR1 is LGHNT and CDR2 is FRNRAP. CDR3 residues: CASAFEVNQPQHF. The CDR3, as DNA: TGTGCTAGTGCTTTTGAAGTCAATCAGCCCCAGCATTTT. The variable domain in full, with the rest retrieved from reference TRBV12-5 and TRBJ1-5, is DARVTQTPRHKVTEMGQEVTMRCQPILGHNTVFWYRQTMMQGLELLAYFRNRAPLDDSGMPKDRFSAEMPDATLATLKIQPSEPRDSAVYFCASAFEVNQPQHFGDGTRLSIL.